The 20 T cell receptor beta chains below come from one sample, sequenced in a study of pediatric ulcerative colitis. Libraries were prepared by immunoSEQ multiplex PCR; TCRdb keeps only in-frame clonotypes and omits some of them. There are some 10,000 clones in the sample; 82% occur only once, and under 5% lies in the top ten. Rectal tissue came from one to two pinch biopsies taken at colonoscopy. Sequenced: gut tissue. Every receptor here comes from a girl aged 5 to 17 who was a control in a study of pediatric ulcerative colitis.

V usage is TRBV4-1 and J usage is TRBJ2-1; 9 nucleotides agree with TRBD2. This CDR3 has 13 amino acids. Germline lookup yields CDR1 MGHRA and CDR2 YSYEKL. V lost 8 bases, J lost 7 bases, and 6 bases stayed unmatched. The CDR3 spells CASVRSGGNEQFF. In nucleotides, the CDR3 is TGCGCCAGCGTGAGAAGCGGGGGGAATGAGCAGTTCTTC.

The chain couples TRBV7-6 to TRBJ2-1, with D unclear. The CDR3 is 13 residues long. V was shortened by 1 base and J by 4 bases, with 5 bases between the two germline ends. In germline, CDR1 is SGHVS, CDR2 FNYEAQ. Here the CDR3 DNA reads TGTGCCAGCAGCTTAGGGAATTACAATGAGCAGTTCTTC. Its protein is CASSLGNYNEQFF.

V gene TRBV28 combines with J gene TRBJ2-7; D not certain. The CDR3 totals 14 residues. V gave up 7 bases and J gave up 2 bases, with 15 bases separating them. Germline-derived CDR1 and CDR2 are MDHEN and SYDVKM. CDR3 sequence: CASTPKTLTYEQYF. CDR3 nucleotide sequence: TGTGCCAGCACCCCCAAGACACTTACCTACGAGCAGTACTTC.

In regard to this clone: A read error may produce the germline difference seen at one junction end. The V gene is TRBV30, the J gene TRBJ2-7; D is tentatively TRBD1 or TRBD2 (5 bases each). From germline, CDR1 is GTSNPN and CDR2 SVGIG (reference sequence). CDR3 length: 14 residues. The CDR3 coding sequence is TGTGCCCGGAGTATGGGGACGGTATCCTACGAGCAGTACTTC. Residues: CARSMGTVSYEQYF. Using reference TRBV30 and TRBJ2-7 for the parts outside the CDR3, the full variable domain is SQTIHQWPATLVQPVGSPLSLECTVEGTSNPNLYWYRQAAGRGLQLLFYSVGIGQISSEVPQNLSASRPQDRQFILSSKKLLLSDSGFYLCARSMGTVSYEQYFGPGTRLTVT.

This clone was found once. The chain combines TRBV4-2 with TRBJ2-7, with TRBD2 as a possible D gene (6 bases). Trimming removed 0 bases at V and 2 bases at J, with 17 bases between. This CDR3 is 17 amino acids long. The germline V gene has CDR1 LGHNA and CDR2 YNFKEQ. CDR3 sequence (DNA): TGTGCCAGCAGCCAAGATACCGGGGGTGGATTAGCCTACGAGCAGTACTTC. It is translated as CASSQDTGGGLAYEQYF.

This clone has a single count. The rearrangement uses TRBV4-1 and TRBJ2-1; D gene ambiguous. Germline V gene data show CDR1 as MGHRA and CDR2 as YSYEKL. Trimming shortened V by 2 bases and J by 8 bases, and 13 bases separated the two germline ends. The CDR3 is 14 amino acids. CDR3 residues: CASSQHLDTDEQFF. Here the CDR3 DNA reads TGCGCCAGCAGCCAACATCTCGACACCGATGAGCAGTTCTTC.

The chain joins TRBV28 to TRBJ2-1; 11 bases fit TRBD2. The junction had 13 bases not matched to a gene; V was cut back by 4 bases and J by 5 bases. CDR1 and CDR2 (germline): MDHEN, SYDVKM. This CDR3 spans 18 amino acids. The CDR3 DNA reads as TGTGCCAGCAGTTCCTATCGGGGGACTAGCGGACTAAACAATGAGCAGTTCTTC. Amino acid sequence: CASSSYRGTSGLNNEQFF.

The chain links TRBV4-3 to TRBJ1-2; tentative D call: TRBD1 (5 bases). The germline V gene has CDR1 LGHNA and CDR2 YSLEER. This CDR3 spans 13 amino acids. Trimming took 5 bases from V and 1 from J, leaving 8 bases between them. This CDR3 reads CASSKTDNYGYTF. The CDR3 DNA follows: TGCGCCAGCAGCAAGACAGATAACTATGGCTACACCTTC.

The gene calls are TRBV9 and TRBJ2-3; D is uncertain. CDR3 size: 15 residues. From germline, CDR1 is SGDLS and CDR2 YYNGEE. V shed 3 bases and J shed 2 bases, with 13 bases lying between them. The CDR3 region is CASSAAPSYTDTQYF. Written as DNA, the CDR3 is TGTGCCAGCAGCGCCGCTCCTTCATACACAGATACGCAGTATTTT.

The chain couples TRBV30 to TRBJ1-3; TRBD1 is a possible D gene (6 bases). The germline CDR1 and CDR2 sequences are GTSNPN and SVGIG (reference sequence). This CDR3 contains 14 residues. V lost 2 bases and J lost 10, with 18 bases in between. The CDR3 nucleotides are TGTGCCTGGAGTAAAGGATCCAACCAGGGGACCATATATTTT. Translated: CAWSKGSNQGTIYF. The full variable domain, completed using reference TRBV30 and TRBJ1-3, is SQTIHQWPATLVQPVGSPLSLECTVEGTSNPNLYWYRQAAGRGLQLLFYSVGIGQISSEVPQNLSASRPQDRQFILSSKKLLLSDSGFYLCAWSKGSNQGTIYFGEGSWLTVV.

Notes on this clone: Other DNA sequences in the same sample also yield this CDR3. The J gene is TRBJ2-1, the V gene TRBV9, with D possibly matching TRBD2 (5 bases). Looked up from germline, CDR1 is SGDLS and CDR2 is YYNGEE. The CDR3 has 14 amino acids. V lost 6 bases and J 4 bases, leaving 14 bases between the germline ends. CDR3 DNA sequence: TGTGCCAGCATGAGGGCGGAGATTTACAATGAGCAGTTCTTC. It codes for CASMRAEIYNEQFF. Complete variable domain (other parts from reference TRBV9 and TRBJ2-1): DSGVTQTPKHLITATGQRVTLRCSPRSGDLSVYWYQQSLDQGLQFLIQYYNGEERAKGNILERFSAQQFPDLHSELNLSSLELGDSALYFCASMRAEIYNEQFFGPGTRLTVL.

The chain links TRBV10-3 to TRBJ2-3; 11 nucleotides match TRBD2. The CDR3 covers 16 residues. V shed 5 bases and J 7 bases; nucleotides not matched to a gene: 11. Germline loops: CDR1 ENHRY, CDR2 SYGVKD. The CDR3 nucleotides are TGTGCCATCAGTACCCCAAGCGGGACTAGCGGTTATACGCAGTATTTT. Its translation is CAISTPSGTSGYTQYF.

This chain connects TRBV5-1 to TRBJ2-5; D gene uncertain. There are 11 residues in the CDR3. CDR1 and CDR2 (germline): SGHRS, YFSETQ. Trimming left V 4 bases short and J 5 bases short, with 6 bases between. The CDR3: CASSVGETQYF. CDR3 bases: TGCGCCAGCAGCGTCGGGGAGACCCAGTACTTC.

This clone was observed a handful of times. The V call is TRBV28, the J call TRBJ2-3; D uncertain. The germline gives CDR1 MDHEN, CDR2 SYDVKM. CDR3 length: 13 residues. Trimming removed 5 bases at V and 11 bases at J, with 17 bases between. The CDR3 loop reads CASSITDQVGQYF. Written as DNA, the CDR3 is TGTGCCAGCAGTATCACAGACCAAGTGGGGCAGTATTTT.

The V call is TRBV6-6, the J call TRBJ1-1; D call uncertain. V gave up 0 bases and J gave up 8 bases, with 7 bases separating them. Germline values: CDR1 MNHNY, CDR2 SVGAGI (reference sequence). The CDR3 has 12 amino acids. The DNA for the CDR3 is TGTGCCAGCAGTTACTCCGAGACAGAAGCTTTCTTT. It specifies CASSYSETEAFF.

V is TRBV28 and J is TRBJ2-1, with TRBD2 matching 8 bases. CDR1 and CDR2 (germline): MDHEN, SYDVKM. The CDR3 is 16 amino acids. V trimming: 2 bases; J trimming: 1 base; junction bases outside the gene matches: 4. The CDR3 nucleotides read TGTGCCAGCAGTTTACATAGCGGGATTTCCTACAATGAGCAGTTCTTC. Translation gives CASSLHSGISYNEQFF.

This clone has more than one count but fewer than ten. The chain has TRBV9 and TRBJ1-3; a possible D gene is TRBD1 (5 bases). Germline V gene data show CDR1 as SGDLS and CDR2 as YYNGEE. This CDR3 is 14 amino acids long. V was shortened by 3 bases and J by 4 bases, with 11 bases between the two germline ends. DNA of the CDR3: TGTGCCAGCAGCGGGGGACTGGCGGGAAACACCATATATTTT. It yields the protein CASSGGLAGNTIYF.

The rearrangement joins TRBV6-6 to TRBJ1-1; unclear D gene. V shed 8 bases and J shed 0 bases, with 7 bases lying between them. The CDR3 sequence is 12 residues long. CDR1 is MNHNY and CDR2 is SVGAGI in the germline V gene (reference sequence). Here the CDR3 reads CASAWMNTEAFF. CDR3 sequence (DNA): TGTGCCAGCGCATGGATGAACACTGAAGCTTTCTTT.

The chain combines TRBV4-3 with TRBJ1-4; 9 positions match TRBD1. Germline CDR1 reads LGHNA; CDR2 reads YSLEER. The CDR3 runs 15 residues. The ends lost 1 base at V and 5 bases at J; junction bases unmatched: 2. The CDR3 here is CASSQGDRVNEKLFF. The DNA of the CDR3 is TGCGCCAGCAGCCAAGGGGACAGGGTGAATGAAAAACTGTTTTTT.

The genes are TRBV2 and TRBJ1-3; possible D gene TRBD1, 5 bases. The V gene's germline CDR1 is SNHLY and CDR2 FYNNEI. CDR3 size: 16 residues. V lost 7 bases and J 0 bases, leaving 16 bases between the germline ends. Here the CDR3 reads CASTSRRGNSGNTIYF. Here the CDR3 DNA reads TGTGCCAGCACTTCACGACGGGGGAACTCTGGAAACACCATATATTTT.